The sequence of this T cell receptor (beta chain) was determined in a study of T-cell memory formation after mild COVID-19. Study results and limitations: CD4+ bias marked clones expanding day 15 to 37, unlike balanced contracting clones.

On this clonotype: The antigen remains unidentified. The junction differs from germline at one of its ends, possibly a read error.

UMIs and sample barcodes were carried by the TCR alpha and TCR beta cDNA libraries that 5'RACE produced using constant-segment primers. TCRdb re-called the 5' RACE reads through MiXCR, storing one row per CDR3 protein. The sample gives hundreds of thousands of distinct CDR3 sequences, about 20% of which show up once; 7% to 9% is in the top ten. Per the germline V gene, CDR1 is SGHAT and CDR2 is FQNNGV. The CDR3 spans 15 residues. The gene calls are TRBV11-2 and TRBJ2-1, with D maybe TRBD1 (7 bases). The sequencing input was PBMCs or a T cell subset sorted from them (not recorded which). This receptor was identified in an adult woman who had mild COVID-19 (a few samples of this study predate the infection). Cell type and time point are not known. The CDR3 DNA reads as TGTGCCAACAGCTTAGTCAGGGGGGAGTACAATGAGCAGTTCTTC. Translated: CANSLVRGEYNEQFF.